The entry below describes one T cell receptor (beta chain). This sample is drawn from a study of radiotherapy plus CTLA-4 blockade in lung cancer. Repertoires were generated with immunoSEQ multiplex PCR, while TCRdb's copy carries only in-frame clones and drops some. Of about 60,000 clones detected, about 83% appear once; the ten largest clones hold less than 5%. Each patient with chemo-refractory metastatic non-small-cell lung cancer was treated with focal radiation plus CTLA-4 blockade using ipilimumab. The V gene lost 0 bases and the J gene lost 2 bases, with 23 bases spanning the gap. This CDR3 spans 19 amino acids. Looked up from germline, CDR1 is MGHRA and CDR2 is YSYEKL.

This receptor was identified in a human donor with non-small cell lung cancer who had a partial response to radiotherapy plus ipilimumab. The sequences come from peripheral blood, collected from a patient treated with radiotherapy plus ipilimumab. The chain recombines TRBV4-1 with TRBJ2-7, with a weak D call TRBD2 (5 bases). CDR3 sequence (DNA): TGCGCCAGCAGCCAAGATCCGGGGATGACCCAAGGCCGTCCCTACGAGCAGTACTTC. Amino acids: CASSQDPGMTQGRPYEQYF.